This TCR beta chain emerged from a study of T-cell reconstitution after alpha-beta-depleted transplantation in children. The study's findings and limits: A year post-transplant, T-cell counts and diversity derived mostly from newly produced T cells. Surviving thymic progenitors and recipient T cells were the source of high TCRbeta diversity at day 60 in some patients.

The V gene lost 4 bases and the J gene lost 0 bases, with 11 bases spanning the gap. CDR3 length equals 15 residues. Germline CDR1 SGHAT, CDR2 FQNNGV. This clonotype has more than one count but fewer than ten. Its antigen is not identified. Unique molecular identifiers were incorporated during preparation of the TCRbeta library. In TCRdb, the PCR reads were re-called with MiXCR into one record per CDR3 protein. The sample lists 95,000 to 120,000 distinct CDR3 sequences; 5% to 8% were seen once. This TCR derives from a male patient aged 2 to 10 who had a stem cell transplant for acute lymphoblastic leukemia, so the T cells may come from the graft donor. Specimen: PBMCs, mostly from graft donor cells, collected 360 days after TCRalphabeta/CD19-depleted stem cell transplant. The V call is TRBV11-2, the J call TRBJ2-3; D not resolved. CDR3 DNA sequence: TGTGCCAGCAGCTCCAAAGTGCGGAGCACAGATACGCAGTATTTT. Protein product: CASSSKVRSTDTQYF.